What follows are 10 T cell receptor beta chains derived from one specimen sequenced in a study of cytomegalovirus exposure and HLA in healthy donors. The PCR was carried out with 60 Vbeta primers and 13 Jbeta primers. This table comes from immunoSEQ multiplex PCR, and its TCRdb copy is limited to in-frame clones, with some not included. Its listing shows 40,000 to 55,000 clones. Sequenced material: PBMCs. These receptors originate from a male donor in good health and CMV-seropositive.

V is TRBV9 and J is TRBJ2-7; D remains ambiguous. The CDR3 consists of 13 residues. Per the germline V gene, CDR1 is SGDLS and CDR2 is YYNGEE. The V and J ends lost 3 bases and 0 bases respectively, with 7 bases between them. The chain's CDR3 is CASSADISYEQYF. CDR3 sequence (DNA): TGTGCCAGCAGCGCCGACATCTCCTACGAGCAGTACTTC.

This chain uses TRBV14 with TRBJ1-1; D is unresolved. CDR1 and CDR2 (germline): SGHDN, FVKESK. V lost 6 bases, J lost 2 bases, and 10 bases lay in between. This CDR3 contains 13 residues. CDR3 DNA: TGTGCCAGCAGGGTCGAGCTTAACACTGAAGCTTTCTTT. Residues: CASRVELNTEAFF.

Concerning this clone itself: Distinct nucleotide sequences in the sample also encode this CDR3. This chain links TRBV28 with TRBJ1-1; 7 bases match TRBD1. Germline CDR1 and CDR2: MDHEN and SYDVKM. This CDR3 is built from 14 residues. Losses at the gene ends were 5 bases for V and 10 bases for J; bases not matched to a gene: 13. This chain's CDR3 is CASSASRDSSGAFF. The CDR3 DNA reads as TGTGCCAGCAGTGCTTCCCGGGACAGCTCAGGAGCTTTCTTT.

The chain has TRBV28 and TRBJ1-3; the D is unclear. V lost 3 bases to trimming and J lost 4 bases, with 10 bases between them. This CDR3 region has 14 residues. The V gene's germline CDR1 is MDHEN and CDR2 SYDVKM. In nucleotides, the CDR3 is TGTGCCAGCAGTTTCTCGGGGTCCGGAAACACCATATATTTT. Translation: CASSFSGSGNTIYF.

This sequence joins TRBV7-6 and TRBJ2-7, with D possibly being TRBD1 (5 bases). The V end was cut by 5 bases, the J end by 3 bases, with 14 bases between. The germline V gene encodes CDR1 SGHVS and CDR2 FNYEAQ. The CDR3 extends over 14 amino acids. In DNA, the CDR3 is TGTGCCAGCAGCCCCAGGTTTCAGGGCTACGAGCAGTACTTC. This encodes CASSPRFQGYEQYF. Using reference TRBV7-6 and TRBJ2-7 for the parts outside the CDR3, the full variable domain is GAGVSQSPRYKVTKRGQDVALRCDPISGHVSLYWYRQALGQGPEFLTYFNYEAQQDKSGLPNDRFSAERPEGSISTLTIQRTEQRDSAMYRCASSPRFQGYEQYFGPGTRLTVT.

V gene TRBV15 combines with J gene TRBJ1-5; D possibly corresponds to TRBD1 (5 bases). Per germline, CDR1 LNHNV and CDR2 YYDKDF (reference sequence). There are 15 residues in the CDR3. V was trimmed by 0 bases and J by 3 bases, leaving 9 bases between them. The CDR3 region is CATSRDGGDNQPQHF. CDR3 bases: TGTGCCACCAGCAGAGATGGGGGGGACAATCAGCCCCAGCATTTT.

The rearrangement uses TRBV6-1 and TRBJ1-1; 8 positions match TRBD1. The CDR3 has 15 residues. CDR1 and CDR2 from the germline V gene are MNHNS and SASEGT. V was pared by 6 bases and J by 0 bases, with 6 bases of the junction left unmatched. CDR3 coding DNA: TGTGCCAGCAGCACCTACAGGGGGATGAACACTGAAGCTTTCTTT. Translation: CASSTYRGMNTEAFF.

As regards this clone: The junction departs from germline at one end; a sequencing error may be responsible. This chain joins TRBV28 and TRBJ2-2; maybe TRBD2 (6 bases). The CDR3 is made up of 16 amino acids. Germline V gene data show CDR1 as MDHEN and CDR2 as SYDVKM. The CDR3 DNA is TGTGCCAGCAGCTTATTCGGGACTTCGAACACCGGGGAGCTGTTTTTT. Translated: CASSLFGTSNTGELFF.

CDR3 nucleotide sequence: TGTGCCAGCAGTGAAGGAGTGACACAGACCTCTGGAAACACCATATATTTT. Its protein is CASSEGVTQTSGNTIYF. The rearrangement links TRBV6-1 to TRBJ1-3; unclear D gene. CDR1 is MNHNS, CDR2 SASEGT, per germline. This CDR3 spans 17 amino acids. Trimming shortened V by 1 base and J by 0 bases, and 13 bases separated the two germline ends.

V and J are TRBV10-3 and TRBJ2-7; 10 nucleotides line up with TRBD1. J was trimmed by 2 bases and V by 8 bases; bases with no gene match: 3. Per the germline V gene, CDR1 is ENHRY and CDR2 is SYGVKD. The CDR3 has 13 amino acids. The CDR3 coding sequence is TGTGCCATCCCGGGACAGGGGCCCTACGAGCAGTACTTC. Translating gives CAIPGQGPYEQYF.